These T cell receptor beta chains were read from a single sample in a study of blood T cell repertoires in COVID-19. Clones were sequenced by immunoSEQ multiplex PCR, and TCRdb holds only the in-frame ones, with some missing. This sample has about 220,000 clones, with around 91% found just once. The source material was PBMCs or T cells enriched from blood (not recorded which). These receptors all stem from a woman younger than 35 in a cohort exposed to, infected with or recovered from COVID-19 (not recorded which). Both conserved end residues are part of each CDR3. D genes are given only for firm matches. Expanded clones are given a class, and other clones once, few, many or no size at all.

d_call clone_size cdr3_length j_call v_call cdr3_nt cdr3_aa
NA NA 17 TRBJ1-1 TRBV9 TGTGCCAGCAGCGTAGTTTCGACAGACATGATGAACACTGAAGCTTTCTTT CASSVVSTDMMNTEAFF
NA few 16 TRBJ2-5 TRBV15 TGTGCCACCAGCAGAGGGCCTGGGGGGGGCCTAGAGACCCAGTACTTC CATSRGPGGGLETQYF
NA NA 13 TRBJ1-6 TRBV5-1 TGCGCCAGCCAACGCGCGGATAATTCACCCCTCCACTTT CASQRADNSPLHF
NA NA 16 TRBJ2-7 TRBV6-5 TGTGCCAGCAGTTACTCCCCGGGTGGTTTCTCCTACGAGCAGTACTTC CASSYSPGGFSYEQYF
TRBD1 NA 15 TRBJ1-1 TRBV9 TGTGCCAGCAGTGGGAACAGGGGGTTCCTGACTGAAGCTTTCTTT CASSGNRGFLTEAFF
TRBD2 NA 16 TRBJ2-3 TRBV7-9 TGTGCCAGCAGCTTAGGCCTAGCGGAGACCACATATACGCAGTATTTT CASSLGLAETTYTQYF
NA NA 15 TRBJ2-1 TRBV9 TGTGCCAGCAGCGTAAGTCTCGCTGGCCACAATGAGCAGTTCTTC CASSVSLAGHNEQFF
NA NA 14 TRBJ1-6 TRBV21-1 TGTGCCAGCAGCAACCGGGACAAGGGGTCACCCCTCCACTTT CASSNRDKGSPLHF
TRBD2 NA 16 TRBJ2-1 TRBV6-2/TRBV6-3 TGTGCCAGCAGTCTACGGCCTAGCGGATCCTACAATGAGCAGTTCTTC CASSLRPSGSYNEQFF
NA NA 16 TRBJ1-5 TRBV2 TGTGCAAGTTCGAAGAGGGAGGGACGGAGCAATCAGCCCCAGCATTTT CASSKREGRSNQPQHF
TRBD2 once 15 TRBJ2-1 TRBV27 TGTGCCAGCAGTCCAGGGACTAGCGGCTACAATGAGCAGTTCTTC CASSPGTSGYNEQFF
TRBD1 NA 16 TRBJ2-2 TRBV19 TGTGCCAGTAGTATAGATAGGTCAGGGGGCACCGGGGAGCTGTTTTTT CASSIDRSGGTGELFF
TRBD2 NA 15 TRBJ2-3 TRBV30 TGTGCCTGGAAGGCACTAGCGGGAGCGGTAGATACGCAGTATTTT CAWKALAGAVDTQYF
TRBD2 NA 14 TRBJ2-7 TRBV11-2 TGTGCCAGCAGCTCCACTAGCGGTTCCTACGAGCAGTACTTC CASSSTSGSYEQYF
NA NA 15 TRBJ2-6 TRBV24-1 TGTGCCACCAGTGAGCGGGACTCTGGGGCCAACGTCCTGACTTTC CATSERDSGANVLTF
TRBD1 few 15 TRBJ1-1 TRBV5-4 TGTGCCAGCAGCTTTACAGGGGCCGGGGACACTGAAGCTTTCTTT CASSFTGAGDTEAFF
NA NA 16 TRBJ1-2 TRBV19 TGTGCCAGTAGTGCCCTGGATCCTGCAGGGAAGTATGGCTACACCTTC CASSALDPAGKYGYTF
TRBD1 once 15 TRBJ1-6 TRBV5-1 TGCGCCAGCAGCTTCGAGACAGGGGATAATTCACCCCTCCACTTT CASSFETGDNSPLHF
NA NA 15 TRBJ1-5 TRBV6-6 TGTGCCAGCAGTTACAGCGGGACTCAAAATCAGCCCCAGCATTTT CASSYSGTQNQPQHF
NA NA 15 TRBJ1-2 TRBV5-6 TGTGCCAGCACCGGGGGGGCCCTCGGGTACTATGGCTACACCTTC CASTGGALGYYGYTF
NA NA 14 TRBJ2-1 TRBV7-3 TGTGCCAGCAGCCTCGGACCCGCCGGAGGAGAGCAGTTCTTC CASSLGPAGGEQFF
TRBD2 NA 16 TRBJ2-1 TRBV24-1 TGTGCCACCAGGTCCTCGGGACTAGCGGGAGCGTATGAGCAGTTCTTC CATRSSGLAGAYEQFF
TRBD2 NA 15 TRBJ2-5 TRBV29-1 TGCAGCGTTAGGAAACTAGCGGGAACCCAAGAGACCCAGTACTTC CSVRKLAGTQETQYF
TRBD1 NA 15 TRBJ1-3 TRBV6-6 TGTGCCAGCAGTTATACGGGACAGCAAGGAAACACCATATATTTT CASSYTGQQGNTIYF
TRBD1 NA 15 TRBJ1-4 TRBV4-2 TGTGCCAGCAGCTCACTACAGGGGGGTAATGAAAAACTGTTTTTT CASSSLQGGNEKLFF
TRBD2 NA 14 TRBJ2-3 TRBV7-2 TGTGCCAGCGGGGCGGGAGCAAGCACAGATACGCAGTATTTT CASGAGASTDTQYF
NA NA 15 TRBJ2-7 TRBV27 TGTGCCAGCAGTGCCCCGGGCCAGGGGTCCTACGAGCAGTACTTC CASSAPGQGSYEQYF
TRBD1 NA 14 TRBJ1-2 TRBV6-5 TGTGCCAGCAGTCGAGACAGGGTGGACTACGGCTACACCTTC CASSRDRVDYGYTF
NA NA 14 TRBJ2-7 TRBV9 TGTGCCAGCAGCGTAGAGCAGGGAGGAACAGTGCAGTACTTC CASSVEQGGTVQYF
TRBD1 once 14 TRBJ1-6 TRBV6-2/TRBV6-3 TGTGCCAGCAGTGGGACAGGGGATTTGTCACCCCTCCACTTT CASSGTGDLSPLHF
NA once 12 TRBJ1-1 TRBV7-9 TGTGCCAGCAGCTCGTCTGGGGGCGAGGCTTTCTTT CASSSSGGEAFF
NA once 14 TRBJ2-5 TRBV5-1 TGCGCCAGCAGCTCCGGACAGCCAAGAGAGACCCAGTACTTC CASSSGQPRETQYF
NA NA 19 TRBJ2-7 TRBV5-1 TGCGCCAGCAGCTTGGGTTCTGATCTTATGGCGGCTCCCTCCTACGAGCAGTACTTC CASSLGSDLMAAPSYEQYF
NA NA 13 TRBJ1-5 TRBV5-5 TGTGCCAGCAGCTTGGAATTGGGCTGGCCCCAGCATTTT CASSLELGWPQHF
NA NA 14 TRBJ1-2 TRBV29-1 TGCAGCGTTGAAGATCGTGCAGGGCACTATGGCTACACCTTC CSVEDRAGHYGYTF
NA NA 14 TRBJ1-5 TRBV9 TGTGCCAGCAGTAGGTCAGGGGAGCATCAGCCCCAGCATTTT CASSRSGEHQPQHF
TRBD1 NA 15 TRBJ2-2 TRBV4-1 TGCGCCAGCAGCCTAGGACAGGGGAACACCGGGGAGCTGTTTTTT CASSLGQGNTGELFF
TRBD1 once 13 TRBJ1-1 TRBV7-3 TGTGCCAGCAAGGGACAGATGAACACTGAAGCTTTCTTT CASKGQMNTEAFF
NA NA 15 TRBJ2-1 TRBV27 TGTGCCAGCAGTTTCGCGTCAGGCCTCTACAATGAGCAGTTCTTC CASSFASGLYNEQFF
TRBD1 NA 15 TRBJ1-3 TRBV24-1 TGTGCCAACCAGGGGGCAGGGTCCATTGGAAACACCATATATTTT CANQGAGSIGNTIYF
NA NA 14 TRBJ1-6 TRBV2 TGTGCCAGCAGTTCGGACGGGAGGAATTCACCCCTCCACTTT CASSSDGRNSPLHF
NA NA 13 TRBJ1-5 TRBV2 TGTGCCAGCAGACAGGATAGCAATCAGCCCCAGCATTTT CASRQDSNQPQHF
NA NA 13 TRBJ2-7 TRBV18 TGTGCCAGCTCAACTACGAGCTCCTACGAGCAGTACTTC CASSTTSSYEQYF
TRBD1 NA 13 TRBJ1-4 TRBV29-1 TGCAGCGCTACCCCCGGACAGGGAGGTAAACTGTTTTTT CSATPGQGGKLFF
TRBD2 NA 16 TRBJ2-3 TRBV19 TGTGCCAGTAGTATGTCTAGCGGGCTCAGCACAGATACGCAGTATTTT CASSMSSGLSTDTQYF
TRBD1 once 15 TRBJ1-1 TRBV5-1 TGCGCCAGCAGCGACCGGGACAGGGACTATATCGGAGCTTTCTTT CASSDRDRDYIGAFF
TRBD2 once 15 TRBJ2-2 TRBV3-1/TRBV3-2 TGTGCCAGCAGCCCCGAGCGGGGCCAGCTCGGGGAGCTGTTTTTT CASSPERGQLGELFF
TRBD1 NA 15 TRBJ2-1 TRBV5-1 TGCGCCAGCAGCCCAATCCCGGGACAGGGACAAGAGCAGTTCTTC CASSPIPGQGQEQFF
NA NA 14 TRBJ1-5 TRBV18 TGTGCCAGCTCACCTGACAGGAACAATCAGCCCCAGCATTTT CASSPDRNNQPQHF
NA NA 15 TRBJ2-7 TRBV27 TGTGCCAGCAGTATTATAGGAGGGAGCTCCTACGAGCAGTACTTC CASSIIGGSSYEQYF
NA NA 14 TRBJ2-2 TRBV7-6 TGTGCCAGCAGCTCCTCGGGGAACACCGGGGAGCTGTTTTTT CASSSSGNTGELFF
TRBD1 NA 14 TRBJ2-7 TRBV30 TGTGCCTGGAGTGAACAGGGGTTTAATTACGAGCAGTACTTC CAWSEQGFNYEQYF
TRBD1 NA 14 TRBJ2-7 TRBV2 TGTGCCAGCAGTGAATTACAGGGGTTCAACGAGCAGTACTTC CASSELQGFNEQYF
NA NA 16 TRBJ2-5 TRBV18 TGTGCCAGCTCACCTACGAGGAGTAGCGGCCAAGAGACCCAGTACTTC CASSPTRSSGQETQYF
TRBD1 NA 13 TRBJ1-1 TRBV19 TGTGCCAGTGCGACAGGGACGAACACTGAAGCTTTCTTT CASATGTNTEAFF